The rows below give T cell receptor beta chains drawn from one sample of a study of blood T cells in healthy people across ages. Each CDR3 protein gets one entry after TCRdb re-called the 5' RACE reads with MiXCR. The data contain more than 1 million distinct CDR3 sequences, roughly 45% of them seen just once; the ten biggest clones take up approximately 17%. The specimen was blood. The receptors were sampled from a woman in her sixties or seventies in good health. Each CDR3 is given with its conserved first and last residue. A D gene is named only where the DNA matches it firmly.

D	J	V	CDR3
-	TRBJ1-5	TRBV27	CASSSGGRQPQHF
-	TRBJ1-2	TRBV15	CATSMSGRDPDGYTF
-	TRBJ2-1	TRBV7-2	CTGSLGPSAYNEQFF
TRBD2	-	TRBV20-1	CSAVGLVGETQYF
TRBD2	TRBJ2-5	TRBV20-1	CSARDPGLAGGVQETQYF
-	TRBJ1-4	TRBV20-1	CSARGRLEGEKLFF
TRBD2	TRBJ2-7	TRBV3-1	CASISRGGDEQYF
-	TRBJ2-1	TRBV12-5	CASDEGNEQFF
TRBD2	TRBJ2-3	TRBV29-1	CSLTGRGTDTQYF
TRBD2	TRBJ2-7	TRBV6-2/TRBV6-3	CASSFGREPNEQYF
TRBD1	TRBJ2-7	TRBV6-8	CASVYRGRITSEQYF
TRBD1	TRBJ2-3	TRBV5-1	CASSLDQGAHTQYF
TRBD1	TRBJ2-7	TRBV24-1	CATSDPDRGSYEQYF
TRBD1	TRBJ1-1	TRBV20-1	CSASPWTGGDTEAFF
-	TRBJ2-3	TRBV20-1	CSAPPRDGARHTQYF
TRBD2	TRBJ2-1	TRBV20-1	CSAALAGGPGEQFF
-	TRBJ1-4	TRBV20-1	CSARDSDGYEKLFF
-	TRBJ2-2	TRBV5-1	CASSLELNTGELFF
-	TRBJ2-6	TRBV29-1	CSVEDPGANVPTF
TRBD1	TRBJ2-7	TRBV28	CASSYKDRAWEQYF
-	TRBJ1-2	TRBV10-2	CASGPGYTF
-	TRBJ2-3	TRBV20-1	CSAKRPGSTDTQYF
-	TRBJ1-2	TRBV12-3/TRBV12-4	CAILQPNHGGYTF
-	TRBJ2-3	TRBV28	CASRESGRVDTQYF
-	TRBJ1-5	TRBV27	CASSKEGRQPQHF